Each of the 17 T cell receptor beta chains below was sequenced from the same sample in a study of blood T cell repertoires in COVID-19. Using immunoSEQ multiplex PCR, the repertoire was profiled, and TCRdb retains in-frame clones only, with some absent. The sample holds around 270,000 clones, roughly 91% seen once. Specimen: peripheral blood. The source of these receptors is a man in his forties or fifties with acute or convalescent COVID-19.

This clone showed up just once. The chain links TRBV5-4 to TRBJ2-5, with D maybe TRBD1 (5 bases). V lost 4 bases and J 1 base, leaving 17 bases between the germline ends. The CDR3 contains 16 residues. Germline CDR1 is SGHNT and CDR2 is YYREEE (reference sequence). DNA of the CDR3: TGTGCCAGCAGCCCCCCCCCACAGGCAGGCCAAGAGACCCAGTACTTC. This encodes CASSPPPQAGQETQYF.

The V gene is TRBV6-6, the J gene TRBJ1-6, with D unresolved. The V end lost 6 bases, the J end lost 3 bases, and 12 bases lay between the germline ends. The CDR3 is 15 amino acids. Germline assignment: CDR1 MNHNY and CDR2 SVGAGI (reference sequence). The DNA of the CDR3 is TGTGCCAGCAGCCCAAGAGGTATCTATAATTCACCCCTCCACTTT. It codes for CASSPRGIYNSPLHF.

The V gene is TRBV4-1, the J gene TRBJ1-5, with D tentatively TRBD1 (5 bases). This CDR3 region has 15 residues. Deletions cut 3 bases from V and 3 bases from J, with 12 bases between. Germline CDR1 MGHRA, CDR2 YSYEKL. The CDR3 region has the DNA TGCGCCAGCAGCCATCCCCCAGGGAACAATCAGCCCCAGCATTTT. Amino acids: CASSHPPGNNQPQHF.

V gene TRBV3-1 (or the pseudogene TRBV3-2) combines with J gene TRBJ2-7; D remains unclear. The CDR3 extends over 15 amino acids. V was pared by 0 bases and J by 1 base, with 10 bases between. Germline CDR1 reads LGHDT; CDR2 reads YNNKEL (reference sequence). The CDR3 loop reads CASSQDYYSSYEQYF. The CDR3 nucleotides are TGTGCCAGCAGCCAAGATTACTACTCGTCCTACGAGCAGTACTTC.

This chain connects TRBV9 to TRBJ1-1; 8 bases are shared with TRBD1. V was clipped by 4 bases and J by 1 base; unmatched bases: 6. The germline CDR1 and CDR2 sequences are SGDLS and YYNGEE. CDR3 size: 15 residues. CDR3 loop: CASSLSDRANTEAFF. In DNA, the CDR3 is TGTGCCAGCAGCCTCTCGGACAGGGCGAACACTGAAGCTTTCTTT.

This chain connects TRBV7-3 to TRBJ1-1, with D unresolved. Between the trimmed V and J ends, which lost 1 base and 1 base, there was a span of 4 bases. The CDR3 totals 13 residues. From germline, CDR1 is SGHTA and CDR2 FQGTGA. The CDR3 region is CASSLMANTEAFF. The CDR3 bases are TGTGCCAGCAGCTTAATGGCGAACACTGAAGCTTTCTTT.

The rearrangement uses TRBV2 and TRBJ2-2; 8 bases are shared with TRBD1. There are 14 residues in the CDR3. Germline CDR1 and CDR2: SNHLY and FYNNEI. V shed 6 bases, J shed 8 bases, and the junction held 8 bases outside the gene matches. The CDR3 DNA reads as TGTGCCAGCAGGCCGGACAGGGCGGCAGGGGAGCTGTTTTTT. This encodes CASRPDRAAGELFF.

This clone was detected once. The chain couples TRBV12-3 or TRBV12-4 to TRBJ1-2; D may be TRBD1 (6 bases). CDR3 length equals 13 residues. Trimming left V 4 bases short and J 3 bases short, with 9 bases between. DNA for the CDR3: TGTGCCAGCAGTTCGGGACAAGACTATGGCTACACCTTC. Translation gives CASSSGQDYGYTF.

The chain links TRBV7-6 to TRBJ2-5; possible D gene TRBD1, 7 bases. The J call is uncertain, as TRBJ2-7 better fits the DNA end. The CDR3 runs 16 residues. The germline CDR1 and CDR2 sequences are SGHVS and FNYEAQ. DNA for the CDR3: TGTGCCAGCAGCTTAGTTGCTCAGGGGGGTATAGACGAGCAGTACTTC. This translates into CASSLVAQGGIDEQYF.

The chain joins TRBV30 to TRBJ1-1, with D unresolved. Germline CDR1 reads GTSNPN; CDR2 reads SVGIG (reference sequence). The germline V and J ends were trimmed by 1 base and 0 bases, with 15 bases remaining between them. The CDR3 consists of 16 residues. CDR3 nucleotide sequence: TGTGCCTGGAGTGCGGTAATTCTTAAGTTGAACACTGAAGCTTTCTTT. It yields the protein CAWSAVILKLNTEAFF.

CDR3 coding DNA: TGCGCCAGCAGCTTGGGCGCACTTCGGGATGAGCAGTTCTTC. It specifies CASSLGALRDEQFF. The V gene is TRBV5-1, the J gene TRBJ2-1; D call uncertain. The CDR3 consists of 14 residues. Germline CDR1 is SGHRS and CDR2 is YFSETQ. The V gene lost 0 bases and the J gene lost 8 bases, with 12 bases spanning the gap.

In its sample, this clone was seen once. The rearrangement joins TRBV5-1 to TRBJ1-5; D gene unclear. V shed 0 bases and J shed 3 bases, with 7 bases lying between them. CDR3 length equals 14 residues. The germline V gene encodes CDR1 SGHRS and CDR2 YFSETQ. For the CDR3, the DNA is TGCGCCAGCAGCTTGGACAACACCAATCAGCCCCAGCATTTT. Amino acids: CASSLDNTNQPQHF.

CDR3 protein: CASSPQGGVGEQYF. As DNA, the CDR3 is TGCGCCAGCAGCCCTCAGGGAGGGGTTGGCGAGCAGTACTTC. The genes are TRBV5-1 and TRBJ2-7, with 7 bases that match TRBD2. Germline V CDR1 and CDR2: SGHRS, YFSETQ. After removal of 4 bases from V and 6 bases from J, the junction contained 10 bases not matched to a gene. The CDR3 spans 14 residues.

DNA for the CDR3: TGCGCCAGCAGCTTGGGGCGGAGTAGCTCCTACGAGCAGTACTTC. It is translated as CASSLGRSSSYEQYF. The genes are TRBV5-1 and TRBJ2-7, with unresolved D. Trimming left V 0 bases short and J 0 bases short, with 10 bases between. This CDR3 is built from 15 residues. Germline CDR1 SGHRS, CDR2 YFSETQ.

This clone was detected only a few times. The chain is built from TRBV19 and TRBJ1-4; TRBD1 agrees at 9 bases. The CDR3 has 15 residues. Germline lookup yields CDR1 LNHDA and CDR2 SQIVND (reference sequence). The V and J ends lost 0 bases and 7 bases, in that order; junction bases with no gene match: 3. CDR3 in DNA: TGTGCCAGTAGTATAGACCCGGGACAGGGTGAAAAACTGTTTTTT. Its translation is CASSIDPGQGEKLFF. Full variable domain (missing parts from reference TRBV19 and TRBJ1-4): DGGITQSPKYLFRKEGQNVTLSCEQNLNHDAMYWYRQDPGQGLRLIYYSQIVNDFQKGDIAEGYSVSREKKESFPLTVTSAQKNPTAFYLCASSIDPGQGEKLFFGSGTQLSVL.

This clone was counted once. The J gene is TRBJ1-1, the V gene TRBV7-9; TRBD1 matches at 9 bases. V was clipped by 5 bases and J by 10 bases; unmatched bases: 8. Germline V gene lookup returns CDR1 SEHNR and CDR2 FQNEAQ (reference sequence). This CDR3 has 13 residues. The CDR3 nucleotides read TGTGCCAGCAGCCCGGGACAGGGCGAGGGAGCTTTCTTT. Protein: CASSPGQGEGAFF.

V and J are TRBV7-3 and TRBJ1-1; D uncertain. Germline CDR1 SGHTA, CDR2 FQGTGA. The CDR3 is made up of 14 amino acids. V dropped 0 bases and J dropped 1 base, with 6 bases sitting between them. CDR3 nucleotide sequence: TGTGCCAGCAGCTTAACATCGGGGAACACTGAAGCTTTCTTT. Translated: CASSLTSGNTEAFF.